This entry lists 29 T cell receptor beta chains sequenced from one sample in a study of blood T cell repertoires in COVID-19. Libraries were prepared by immunoSEQ multiplex PCR; TCRdb keeps only in-frame clonotypes and omits some of them. Of about 98,000 clones in the sample, around 90% are singletons; the top ten hold about 4.2%. Sequenced sample: peripheral blood. The receptors stem from a man aged 65-85 years with acute or convalescent COVID-19.

The chain joins TRBV29-1 to TRBJ1-2, with no clear D. V shed 4 bases and J shed 0 bases, with 15 bases lying between them. The length of the CDR3 is 15 residues. Germline V CDR1 and CDR2: SQVTM, ANQGSEA. The CDR3: CSVGEGKGTNYGYTF. CDR3 DNA: TGCAGCGTTGGGGAGGGAAAGGGAACTAACTATGGCTACACCTTC.

The chain links TRBV5-1 to TRBJ2-1, with 8 bases aligning to TRBD1. This CDR3 has 15 residues. V lost 0 bases and J lost 5; bases outside the gene matches: 4. CDR1 and CDR2 (germline): SGHRS, YFSETQ. The CDR3 DNA reads as TGCGCCAGCAGCTTGGATGGACAGGGCCACAATGAGCAGTTCTTC. Amino acid sequence: CASSLDGQGHNEQFF.

The chain links TRBV6-5 to TRBJ1-5; TRBD1 matches at 7 bases. Germline CDR1 MNHEY, CDR2 SVGAGI. The ends lost 4 bases at V and 1 base at J; junction bases unmatched: 7. The length of the CDR3 is 16 residues. The CDR3 region is CASSSRQGRSNQPQHF. Here the CDR3 DNA reads TGTGCCAGCAGTTCTCGACAGGGCCGGAGCAATCAGCCCCAGCATTTT.

This chain connects TRBV7-3 to TRBJ1-1; maybe TRBD1 (5 bases). Germline lookup yields CDR1 SGHTA and CDR2 FQGTGA. This CDR3 has 14 amino acids. V lost 0 bases, J lost 1 base, and 6 bases lay in between. The CDR3 nucleotides are TGTGCCAGCAGCTTAACGGGGCAGAACACTGAAGCTTTCTTT. Its translation is CASSLTGQNTEAFF.

The V gene is TRBV19, the J gene TRBJ1-1, with D uncertain. In germline, CDR1 is LNHDA, CDR2 SQIVND (reference sequence). The CDR3 contains 13 residues. V was shortened by 1 base and J by 1 base, with 4 bases between the two germline ends. In DNA form, the CDR3 reads TGTGCCAGTAGTATAGGAGAGAACACTGAAGCTTTCTTT. Protein product: CASSIGENTEAFF.

V is TRBV28 and J is TRBJ2-3; D gene uncertain. Germline CDR1 and CDR2: MDHEN and SYDVKM. The CDR3 sequence is 16 residues long. Trimming took off 6 bases at V and 2 bases at J, with 18 bases between the two ends. CDR3 bases: TGTGCCAGCAGCCCCACCCGGGTGGATTACACAGATACGCAGTATTTT. This gives the protein CASSPTRVDYTDTQYF.

The chain combines TRBV19 with TRBJ2-3, with TRBD1 as a possible D gene (6 bases). Germline-derived CDR1 and CDR2 are LNHDA and SQIVND (reference sequence). The CDR3 has 16 residues. The V and J ends lost 7 bases and 5 bases respectively, with 22 bases between them. CDR3 nucleotide sequence: TGTGCCAGTACCCATAGGGTGACATCAGGGGAAGATACGCAGTATTTT. This gives the protein CASTHRVTSGEDTQYF.

The chain links TRBV3-1 (or the pseudogene TRBV3-2) to TRBJ2-1; 7 nucleotides align to TRBD2. J gave up 4 bases and V 3 bases, and 6 bases lay outside the gene matches. The CDR3 contains 15 residues. From germline, CDR1 is LGHDT and CDR2 YNNKEL (reference sequence). The CDR3 DNA reads TGTGCCAGCAGCCAGCCGGGACTACTATACAATGAGCAGTTCTTC. This codes for CASSQPGLLYNEQFF.

The chain links TRBV28 to TRBJ1-5, with D unclear. Germline V CDR1 and CDR2: MDHEN, SYDVKM. CDR3 size: 16 residues. V was cut by 5 bases and J by 11 bases, with 25 bases left in between. CDR3 sequence reads: CASSREGLFGSWAQHF. CDR3 sequence (DNA): TGTGCCAGCAGTAGGGAGGGCCTATTCGGGTCTTGGGCCCAGCATTTT.

V usage is TRBV20-1 and J usage is TRBJ1-4; D unclear. The CDR3 extends over 11 amino acids. CDR1 DFQATT and CDR2 SNEGSKA come from the germline V gene (reference sequence). Trimming removed 7 bases at V and 5 bases at J, with 8 bases between. CDR3 sequence reads: CSGGRNEKLFF. As DNA, the CDR3 is TGCAGTGGAGGGAGAAATGAAAAACTGTTTTTT.

The chain uses TRBV11-2 and TRBJ1-1, with 7 bases matching TRBD1. Trimming cost V 1 base and J 7 bases; bases outside gene matches: 3. The CDR3 is 13 residues long. Per germline, CDR1 SGHAT and CDR2 FQNNGV. The CDR3 here is CASSLAGTVEAFF. CDR3 DNA sequence: TGTGCCAGCAGCTTAGCTGGGACAGTTGAAGCTTTCTTT. The full variable domain, its missing parts supplied by reference TRBV11-2 and TRBJ1-1, is EAGVAQSPRYKIIEKRQSVAFWCNPISGHATLYWYQQILGQGPKLLIQFQNNGVVDDSQLPKDRFSAERLKGVDSTLKIQPAKLEDSAVYLCASSLAGTVEAFFGQGTRLTVV.

The CDR3 coding sequence is TGTGCCAGCAGCTTGGGAATATCAGGGGGCGGGGAGCTGTTTTTT. Amino acids: CASSLGISGGGELFF. The chain is built from TRBV5-6 and TRBJ2-2; 7 bases map to TRBD1. Germline CDR1 is SGHDT and CDR2 is YYEEEE. V was clipped by 0 bases and J by 7 bases; unmatched bases: 6. The CDR3 has 15 residues.

The chain uses TRBV5-4 and TRBJ1-2; 9 bases map to TRBD1. Germline values: CDR1 SGHNT, CDR2 YYREEE (reference sequence). The V segment lost 4 bases and the J segment 6 bases; nucleotides outside the gene matches: 19. The CDR3 is 18 residues long. CDR3 nucleotides: TGTGCCAGCAGCCCCCGATACCGGGACAGGGCCCAAGCTGATGGCTACACCTTC. Amino acids: CASSPRYRDRAQADGYTF.

This chain uses TRBV7-9 with TRBJ2-2; 7 positions agree with TRBD1. CDR1 is SEHNR and CDR2 is FQNEAQ in the germline V gene (reference sequence). The CDR3 length is 18 residues. V lost 5 bases to trimming and J lost 5 bases; unmatched junction nucleotides: 17. CDR3 nucleotide sequence: TGTGCCAGCAGCCTAGGTTGGAACAGGGGCGCAAATACCGGGGAGCTGTTTTTT. It is translated as CASSLGWNRGANTGELFF.

This clone was seen a few times. The gene calls are TRBV4-1 and TRBJ2-3, with a weak D call TRBD2 (5 bases). V was clipped by 2 bases and J by 0 bases, with 6 bases between them. Germline CDR1 is MGHRA and CDR2 is YSYEKL. The CDR3 loop spans 14 amino acids. CDR3 DNA: TGCGCCAGCAGCCAAACGGGAAGCACAGATACGCAGTATTTT. This sequence encodes CASSQTGSTDTQYF.

The V call is TRBV30, the J call TRBJ1-1; TRBD1 might be the D (5 bases). The CDR3 loop spans 13 amino acids. Between the trimmed V and J ends, which lost 1 base and 7 bases, there was a span of 13 bases. Looked up from germline, CDR1 is GTSNPN and CDR2 is SVGIG (reference sequence). CDR3 DNA sequence: TGTGCCTGGAGTGCCCTCCCCGACAGTGAAGCTTTCTTT. Amino acids: CAWSALPDSEAFF.

This chain connects TRBV15 to TRBJ2-7; TRBD2 matches at 7 bases. The germline CDR1 and CDR2 sequences are LNHNV and YYDKDF (reference sequence). The junction had 6 bases not matched to a gene; V was cut back by 1 base and J by 6 bases. CDR3 size: 14 residues. CDR3 nucleotides: TGTGCCACCAGCAGAGGCCTAGCGGCCTCCGAGCAGTACGTC. Residues: CATSRGLAASEQYV.

The V gene is TRBV6-5, the J gene TRBJ1-4, with TRBD1 matching over 7 bases. J gave up 5 bases and V 6 bases, and 9 bases lay outside the gene matches. Germline V gene data show CDR1 as MNHEY and CDR2 as SVGAGI. There are 15 residues in the CDR3. The CDR3 sequence: CASRLAGTANEKLFF. The DNA for the CDR3 is TGTGCCAGCAGACTCGCCGGGACAGCAAATGAAAAACTGTTTTTT.

The chain links TRBV11-3 to TRBJ2-7; 7 nucleotides line up with TRBD1. The CDR3 is made up of 15 amino acids. Germline-derived CDR1 and CDR2 are SGHNT and YENEEA. The ends lost 5 bases at V and 4 bases at J; junction bases unmatched: 11. The CDR3 coding sequence is TGTGCCAGCAGCCCTTCCCCGGGACAGAATTACGAGCAGTACGTC. As protein: CASSPSPGQNYEQYV.

The V gene is TRBV3-1 (or the pseudogene TRBV3-2), the J gene TRBJ1-2, with 9 bases fitting TRBD1. The CDR3 is made up of 14 amino acids. The germline V gene has CDR1 LGHDT and CDR2 YNNKEL (reference sequence). J was trimmed by 4 bases and V by 3 bases; bases with no gene match: 3. The CDR3 coding sequence is TGTGCCAGCAGCCAGGGGACAGGGACCTATGGCTACACCTTC. Translation gives CASSQGTGTYGYTF.

The rearrangement uses TRBV18 and TRBJ2-7; TRBD1 matches 8 bases. This CDR3 region has 15 residues. Losses at the gene ends were 4 bases for V and 2 bases for J; bases not matched to a gene: 7. Germline CDR1 and CDR2: KGHSH and LQKENI. CDR3 in DNA: TGTGCCAGCTCACGTCCCGGGACAGGTACCTACGAGCAGTACTTC. Its protein product is CASSRPGTGTYEQYF.

J is TRBJ2-1 and V is TRBV15; 15 positions match TRBD2. V shed 6 bases and J 2 bases; nucleotides not matched to a gene: 8. This CDR3 is 18 amino acids long. CDR1 is LNHNV, CDR2 YYDKDF, per germline (reference sequence). In DNA, the CDR3 is TGTGCCACCAGTCTGGAGGGACTAGCGGGGGGAGCCTACAATGAGCAGTTCTTC. Translating it yields CATSLEGLAGGAYNEQFF.

This chain connects TRBV5-8 to TRBJ1-5; weak D call: TRBD1 (5 bases). CDR3 size: 15 residues. Per germline, CDR1 SGHTS and CDR2 YDEGEE. V was shortened by 3 bases and J by 2 bases, with 12 bases between the two germline ends. The DNA of the CDR3 is TGTGCCAGCAGCTCGGGCCGACAGCGCAATCAGCCCCAGCATTTT. As protein: CASSSGRQRNQPQHF.

The chain uses TRBV14 and TRBJ1-1; the D is unclear. The CDR3 sequence is 11 residues long. From germline, CDR1 is SGHDN and CDR2 FVKESK. Trimming took off 5 bases at V and 6 bases at J, with 7 bases between the two ends. The chain's CDR3 is CASSGGPEAFF. DNA for the CDR3: TGTGCCAGCAGCGGCGGGCCTGAAGCTTTCTTT.

This rearrangement joins TRBV7-8 to TRBJ1-3; D call uncertain. The CDR3 has 12 residues. Germline CDR1 is SGHVS and CDR2 is FQNEAQ. V was clipped by 5 bases and J by 9 bases, with 11 bases between them. CDR3 loop: CASSQPGGTIYF. The CDR3 coding sequence is TGTGCCAGCAGCCAGCCGGGTGGCACCATATATTTT.

CDR3 loop: CASSYRQKDSPLHF. CDR3 sequence (DNA): TGTGCCAGCAGTTATCGACAGAAAGATTCACCCCTCCACTTT. The chain uses TRBV6-6 and TRBJ1-6; D is perhaps TRBD1 (5 bases). Germline V gene sequence: CDR1 MNHNY, CDR2 SVGAGI (reference sequence). The length of the CDR3 is 14 residues. V was shortened by 3 bases and J by 8 bases, with 11 bases between the two germline ends.

This clone came up once. The chain recombines TRBV10-3 with TRBJ2-2; tentative D call: TRBD1 (6 bases). With 10 bases removed from V and 6 bases from J, the gap between germline ends came to 18 bases. The V gene's germline CDR1 is ENHRY and CDR2 SYGVKD. This CDR3 is 14 amino acids long. The CDR3 DNA reads as TGTGCCACCCTAGGGATAGGGGGACCCGGGGAGCTGTTTTTT. Its protein is CATLGIGGPGELFF.

J is TRBJ2-4 and V is TRBV6-4; the D gene is possibly TRBD2 (5 bases). The length of the CDR3 is 15 residues. Germline V CDR1 and CDR2: MRHNA, SNTAGT. V lost 4 bases and J 0 bases, leaving 10 bases between the germline ends. The CDR3, as DNA: TGTGCCAGCAGTGCGGAGCGGAGAGCCAAAAACATTCAGTACTTC. Amino acid sequence: CASSAERRAKNIQYF.

The chain has TRBV5-1 and TRBJ2-3; 12 bases line up with TRBD2. The V and J ends lost 2 bases and 7 bases, in that order; junction bases with no gene match: 8. CDR3 size: 16 residues. Germline CDR1 SGHRS, CDR2 YFSETQ. In DNA form, the CDR3 reads TGCGCCAGCAGCTTAGAGGGACTAGCGGGCGTAAATACGCAGTATTTT. Protein sequence: CASSLEGLAGVNTQYF.